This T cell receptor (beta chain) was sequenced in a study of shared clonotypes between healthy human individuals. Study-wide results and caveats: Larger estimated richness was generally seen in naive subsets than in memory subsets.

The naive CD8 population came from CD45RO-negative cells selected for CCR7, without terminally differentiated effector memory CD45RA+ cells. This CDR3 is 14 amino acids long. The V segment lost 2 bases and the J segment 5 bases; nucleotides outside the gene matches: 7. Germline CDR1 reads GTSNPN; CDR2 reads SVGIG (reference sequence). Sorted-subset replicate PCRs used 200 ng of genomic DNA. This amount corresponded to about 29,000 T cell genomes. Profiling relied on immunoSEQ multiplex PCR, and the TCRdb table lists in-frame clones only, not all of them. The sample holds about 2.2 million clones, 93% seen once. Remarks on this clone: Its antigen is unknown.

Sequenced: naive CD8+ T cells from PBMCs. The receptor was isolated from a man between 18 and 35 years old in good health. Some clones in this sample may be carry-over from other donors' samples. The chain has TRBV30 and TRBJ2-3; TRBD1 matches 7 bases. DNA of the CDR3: TGTGCCTGGAGTACTACAGGGGCGGAAGATACGCAGTATTTT. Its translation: CAWSTTGAEDTQYF.